The present TCR beta chain was sequenced within a study of OX40 agonist ivuxolimab in advanced cancers. This clone occurred once. The CDR3 sequence is 17 residues long. V lost 0 bases and J 0 bases, leaving 11 bases between the germline ends. Germline V lookup: CDR1 SGHDN, CDR2 FVKESK. Libraries were prepared by immunoSEQ multiplex PCR; TCRdb keeps only in-frame clonotypes and omits some of them. The data show around 63,000 clones, 80% to 90% seen once. The gene calls are TRBV14 and TRBJ2-2; D gene uncertain. The sequence was obtained from an adult with an advanced solid tumor such as melanoma, head and neck, liver or kidney cancer. The source material was CD4+ or CD8+ T cells sorted from blood, sampled in a trial of the OX40 agonist ivuxolimab. The CDR3 DNA is TGTGCCAGCAGCCAAGAACCGGACGTTACGAACACCGGGGAGCTGTTTTTT. Protein: CASSQEPDVTNTGELFF.